This entry features one TCR beta chain sequence. This record belongs to a study of blood T cell repertoires in COVID-19. The protocol was immunoSEQ multiplex PCR, while the TCRdb copy is restricted to in-frame clones and leaves out a portion. The table has over 400,000 clones, around nine tenths seen once; the top ten hold around 8%. The CDR3 has 17 amino acids. The J segment lost 6 bases and the V segment lost 1 base, leaving 7 bases of the junction unmatched. Germline CDR1 ENHRY, CDR2 SYGVKD. The specimen was PBMCs or T cells enriched from blood (not recorded which). The TCR comes from a woman in her fifties or sixties who had recovered from COVID-19. J is TRBJ2-4 and V is TRBV10-3; 12 nucleotides line up with TRBD2. The CDR3 DNA sequence: TGTGCCATCAGTGAGTTCGAACTAGCGGGGGGTGGAAACATTCAGTACTTC. Amino acids: CAISEFELAGGGNIQYF.